The rows below give T cell receptor beta chains drawn from one sample of a study of blood T cell repertoires in COVID-19. Assay: immunoSEQ multiplex PCR; the TCRdb copy retains only in-frame clones and omits some. The sample consists of under 50,000 clones, about two thirds of them appearing once. Sequenced: peripheral blood. The source is a man older than 75 with acute or convalescent COVID-19. CDR3s leave out the opening cysteine and the closing phenylalanine or tryptophan.

v_gene,j_gene,CDR3aa
TRBV4-3,TRBJ2-5,ASSRQAGGPETQY
TRBV4-2,TRBJ2-3,ASSQEGLAGGPGTDTQY
TRBV6-1,TRBJ2-7,ASSEDYRVSEQY
TRBV14,TRBJ2-2,ASSQVGTAYTGELF
TRBV5-4,TRBJ2-1,ASRGRSYNEQF
TRBV15,TRBJ1-2,ATSRDITGGFDYGYT
TRBV9,TRBJ1-2,ASSVAAGYNYGYT
TRBV5-1,TRBJ2-5,ASSLMGAETQY
TRBV5-1,TRBJ2-7,ASSLGQGIDEQY
TRBV28,TRBJ1-1,ASSFPPNRGATEAF
TRBV27,TRBJ2-3,ASSLLAGSTDTQY
TRBV10-2,TRBJ2-2,ASSGGREHTGELF
TRBV7-9,TRBJ1-3,ASSLSTVSGNTIY
TRBV4-1,TRBJ2-4,ASSLGGASKNIQY
TRBV27,TRBJ1-6,ASSWGRSPLH
TRBV2,TRBJ2-7,ASSEATGDEQY
TRBV9,TRBJ2-7,ASSPRRGSYEQY
TRBV7-9,TRBJ1-2,ASSLATREGYT
TRBV7-8,TRBJ1-2,ASSLREGSGNYGYT
TRBV11-2,TRBJ1-1,ASSSQGGPTEAF
TRBV10-1,TRBJ2-1,ASSEGGDASEQF
TRBV11-2,TRBJ2-3,ASSFHAGRADTQY
TRBV19,TRBJ1-4,ASSIAAGELEKLF
TRBV27,TRBJ2-1,ASSSEGQSYNEQF
TRBV10-3,TRBJ1-3,AISESTTVFVNTIY
TRBV27,TRBJ1-1,ASSSILLTPPNTEAF
TRBV6-5,TRBJ2-7,ASSYGGQTFEQY
TRBV27,TRBJ1-5,ASSRMGQDNQPQH
TRBV27,TRBJ1-2,ASSFGGGAFFGGYT
TRBV18,TRBJ1-5,ASSLLDGENQPQH
TRBV28,TRBJ1-1,LVGRDPNEAF
TRBV29-1,TRBJ1-4,SVVANEKLF
TRBV5-3,TRBJ2-2,ARSFSTGELF
TRBV5-1,TRBJ2-2,ASSRGPGTSYDWDTGELF
TRBV5-1,TRBJ2-7,ASSLELAGYEQY
TRBV30,TRBJ1-3,AWSGIRGSGNTIY
TRBV4-2,TRBJ1-1,ASSQAQADRAF
TRBV7-8,TRBJ1-3,ASSLGSVGNTIY
TRBV6-5,TRBJ1-6,ASSFQGRNSPLH
TRBV13,TRBJ1-2,ASSSGTGVRDGYT
TRBV6-2/TRBV6-3,TRBJ1-2,ASSLNRGRNYGYT
TRBV5-8,TRBJ1-5,ASSDGTENQPQH
TRBV10-3,TRBJ2-1,ATSPISGGTNEQF
TRBV7-9,TRBJ2-3,ASSLEGVSNQY
TRBV6-5,TRBJ1-4,ASSSPGSPNEKLF
TRBV9,TRBJ2-1,ASSVGNGRNNEQF
TRBV6-5,TRBJ1-1,ASSITGTTEAF
TRBV18,TRBJ2-2,ASSPVARGVAGELF
TRBV29-1,TRBJ2-2,SALQTSGRRTGELF
TRBV18,TRBJ1-5,ASHWTATNQPQH
TRBV10-3,TRBJ2-2,AISGYGGGTGELF
TRBV29-1,TRBJ2-2,SVVGLGGGSAGELF
TRBV5-4,TRBJ1-4,ASSPGGDEKLF
TRBV11-3,TRBJ1-6,ASSLDSGSYSPLH
TRBV7-8,TRBJ1-2,ASSPRTGTAFNYGYT
TRBV5-1,TRBJ2-2,ASSLEQGGAGELF
TRBV19,TRBJ2-4,ASTDGLLSKNIQY
TRBV10-3,TRBJ1-2,AISTQGMGYT